This T cell receptor (beta chain) was documented in a study of T-cell reconstitution after alpha-beta-depleted transplantation in children. Overall study results and limits: Reported findings indicate that, about two months after transplant, alpha-beta T cells came from several hundred expanded clones, which were derived from non-depleted graft cells. At one year after transplant, newly produced T cells mostly accounted for T-cell counts and diversity. After transplant, high TCRbeta diversity at day 60 in some patients arose from surviving recipient T cells and thymic progenitors.

Researchers prepared the TCRbeta library using unique molecular identifiers, the study reports. TCRdb reprocessed the PCR reads via MiXCR and lists one record per CDR3 protein. The sample has 32,000 or so distinct CDR3 sequences; less than 8.5% are singletons. At least ten counts were recorded for this clonotype. Its antigen is unknown. This CDR3 has 16 amino acids. The V end lost 4 bases, the J end lost 0 bases, and 12 bases lay between the germline ends. Germline CDR1 is SEHNR and CDR2 is FQNEAQ (reference sequence). The receptor comes from a child less than two years old who had a stem cell transplant for acute myeloid leukemia, so the T cells may come from the graft donor. V and J are TRBV7-9 and TRBJ2-2; D possibly uses TRBD1 or TRBD2 (5 bases each). The sample consisted of peripheral blood, taken 60 days after TCRalphabeta/CD19-depleted stem cell transplant. The CDR3 DNA is TGTGCCAGCAGCTCCCGGGGCGGAGCGAACACCGGGGAGCTGTTTTTT. As protein: CASSSRGGANTGELFF.